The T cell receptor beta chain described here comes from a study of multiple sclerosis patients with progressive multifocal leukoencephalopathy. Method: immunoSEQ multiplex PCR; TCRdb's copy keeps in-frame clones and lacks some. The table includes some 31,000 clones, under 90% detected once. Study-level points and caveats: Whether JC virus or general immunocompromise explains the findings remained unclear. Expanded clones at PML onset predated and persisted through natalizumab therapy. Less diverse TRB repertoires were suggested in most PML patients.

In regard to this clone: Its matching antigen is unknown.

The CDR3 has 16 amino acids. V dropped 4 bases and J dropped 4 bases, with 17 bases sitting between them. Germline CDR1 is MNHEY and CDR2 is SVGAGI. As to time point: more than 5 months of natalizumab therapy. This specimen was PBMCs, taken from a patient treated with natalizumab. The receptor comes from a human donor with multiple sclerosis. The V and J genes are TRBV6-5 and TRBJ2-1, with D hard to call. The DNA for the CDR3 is TGTGCCAGCAGTTCAAAAACAAGGACGGCGTACAATGAGCAGTTCTTC. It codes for CASSSKTRTAYNEQFF.